This T cell receptor beta chain came from a study of shared clonotypes between healthy human individuals. Findings of the study overall: Rarefaction showed that sequencing of sorted subsets was incomplete (despite large depth). Clonotype sharing among the donors was expected to vary with sequencing depth.

To note about this clone: Its antigen is unidentified.

Each sample came from a Caucasian adult donor living in Nashville, Tennessee. In the CD4+ fraction, cells were divided into CD45RA+ naive and CD45RA-negative memory subsets. Profiling relied on immunoSEQ multiplex PCR, and the TCRdb table lists in-frame clones only, not all of them. The table has approximately 2.5 million clones, around nine tenths seen once. Specimen: naive CD4+ T cells sorted from blood. Subset in this sample: CD45RA+ positively selected. The clonotype was recovered from a man aged 18-30 years in good health.

Here the CDR3 reads CAWSVAGGDNYGYTF. CDR3 bases: TGTGCCTGGAGTGTAGCGGGGGGGGATAACTATGGCTACACCTTC. The chain recombines TRBV30 with TRBJ1-2, with a tentative D call TRBD1 (5 bases). Per germline, CDR1 GTSNPN and CDR2 SVGIG (reference sequence). Deletions cut 0 bases from V and 1 base from J, with 12 bases between. The CDR3 has 15 amino acids.